These 30 T cell receptor beta chains came from one sample sequenced in a study of breast tumors, draining lymph nodes, adjacent tissues. One entry per CDR3 protein results from TCRdb running MiXCR on the multiplex PCR reads. There are approximately 100,000 distinct CDR3 sequences in the sample; less than 40% occur only once, and approximately 5% lies in the top ten. Breast cancer patients provided tissue from their axillary draining lymph nodes. Sample: axillary lymph node tissue. These receptors were obtained from a female donor with breast cancer. Some clones in this sample may be carry-over from other donors' samples.

This chain joins TRBV6-4 and TRBJ1-4; D unclear. Trimming pared 5 bases from V and 8 bases from J, leaving 15 bases between. CDR3 length equals 14 residues. The germline gives CDR1 MRHNA, CDR2 SNTAGT. CDR3 coding DNA: TGTGCCAGCAGTATTAGAAACCGGGAGGAAAAACTGTTTTTT. Translated, it gives CASSIRNREEKLFF.

The CDR3 protein is CAVPTGGFYGYTF. As DNA, the CDR3 is TGTGCAGTCCCGACAGGGGGCTTTTATGGCTACACCTTC. V usage is TRBV7-9 and J usage is TRBJ1-2, with TRBD1 matching 10 bases. The CDR3 is made up of 13 amino acids. From germline, CDR1 is SEHNR and CDR2 FQNEAQ (reference sequence).

Written as DNA, the CDR3 is TGTGCCAGCAGCAGCTGGAACACCGGGGAGCTGTTTTTT. Translated: CASSSWNTGELFF. The chain links TRBV7-2 to TRBJ2-2; unclear D gene. Germline V CDR1 and CDR2: SGHTA, FQGNSA. CDR3 length: 13 residues. V was clipped by 5 bases and J by 1 base, with 5 bases between them.

The sample holds many counts of this clonotype. A read error may account for a junction end that differs from germline. V and J are TRBV6-2 or TRBV6-3 and TRBJ1-6, with D unresolved. CDR1 is MNHEY and CDR2 is SVGEGT in the germline V gene. The CDR3 extends over 15 amino acids. The CDR3 is CASSHSRPYNSPLHF. In DNA form, the CDR3 reads TGTGCCAGCAGTCACTCGCGGCCGTATAATTCACCCCTCCACTTT.

The chain uses TRBV6-2 or TRBV6-3 and TRBJ1-1, with D perhaps TRBD1 (5 bases). The CDR3 is 13 amino acids. The germline V gene has CDR1 MNHEY and CDR2 SVGEGT. Trimming removed 2 bases from V and 8 bases from J, with 12 bases in between. The CDR3, as DNA: TGTGCCAGCAGTTACGCCCCGAGGGGCGAAGCTTTCTTT. It translates to CASSYAPRGEAFF.

This clonotype was counted many times. V and J are TRBV20-1 and TRBJ2-5, with 13 bases identical to TRBD2. Germline V gene sequence: CDR1 DFQATT, CDR2 SNEGSKA (reference sequence). V dropped 8 bases and J dropped 4; count of bases not matched to a gene: 4. There are 13 residues in the CDR3. CDR3 sequence: CSSGLAGVETQYF. DNA of the CDR3: TGCAGTTCTGGACTAGCGGGAGTAGAGACCCAGTACTTC.

The sample holds many counts of this clonotype. The V gene is TRBV6-6, the J gene TRBJ1-3, with a possible D match to TRBD1 (5 bases). Germline CDR1 and CDR2: MNHNY and SVGAGI (reference sequence). Trimming shortened V by 7 bases and J by 7 bases, and 14 bases separated the two germline ends. The CDR3 covers 13 residues. As DNA, the CDR3 is TGTGCCAGCAATAGGGGCCGAGGGAACACCATATATTTT. It translates to CASNRGRGNTIYF.

This clonotype has ten or more counts. This chain links TRBV10-3 with TRBJ1-2; 9 positions agree with TRBD1. The CDR3 covers 16 residues. Germline assignment: CDR1 ENHRY and CDR2 SYGVKD. The ends lost 3 bases at V and 8 bases at J; junction bases unmatched: 13. CDR3 coding DNA: TGTGCCATCAGTGATCCCGGTACCGGGACAGGGAACGGCTACACCTTC. Translating gives CAISDPGTGTGNGYTF.

This clonotype was recorded many times. The CDR3 is CASSLGGRNGETQYF. CDR3 nucleotide sequence: TGTGCCAGCAGTTTAGGTGGGAGAAATGGAGAGACCCAGTACTTC. The gene calls are TRBV27 and TRBJ2-5, with TRBD2 as a possible D gene (5 bases). Germline V gene data show CDR1 as MNHEY and CDR2 as SMNVEV (reference sequence). The CDR3 is made up of 15 amino acids. V was clipped by 2 bases and J by 4 bases, with 14 bases between them.

The chain uses TRBV7-3 and TRBJ2-7, with 7 bases matching TRBD2. Looked up from germline, CDR1 is SGHTA and CDR2 is FQGTGA. The CDR3 is made up of 13 amino acids. V was clipped by 1 base and J by 7 bases; unmatched bases: 4. The DNA for the CDR3 is TGTGCCAGCAGCTTAAGGCGGGGACTAGAGCAGTACTTC. Translating gives CASSLRRGLEQYF.

This clonotype was seen just once. The chain joins TRBV7-9 to TRBJ1-6; D is ambiguous. Germline values: CDR1 SEHNR, CDR2 FQNEAQ (reference sequence). V lost 5 bases and J lost 8, with 13 bases in between. This CDR3 comprises 14 residues. In DNA form, the CDR3 reads TGTGCCAGCAGCCAAAACCCGATGGATTCACCCCTCCACTTT. This codes for CASSQNPMDSPLHF.

This clonotype has ten or more counts. The chain carries TRBV9 and TRBJ2-2, with TRBD2 identical over 13 bases. The CDR3 sequence is 19 residues long. V was clipped by 3 bases and J by 3 bases; unmatched bases: 11. CDR1 is SGDLS, CDR2 YYNGEE, per germline. Here the CDR3 reads CASSAPGLAGLSYTGELFF. The CDR3 coding sequence is TGTGCCAGCAGCGCGCCGGGACTAGCGGGACTGAGCTACACCGGGGAGCTGTTTTTT.

The table lists this clonotype with many counts. The rearrangement joins TRBV7-3 to TRBJ2-3; tentatively, D is TRBD1 (5 bases). Trimming stripped 5 bases from V and 2 bases from J, with 14 bases between. This CDR3 has 15 amino acids. Germline assignment: CDR1 SGHTA and CDR2 FQGTGA. In DNA form, the CDR3 reads TGTGCCAGCAGCCAAAGGGGCAGTCCCACAGATACGCAGTATTTT. This sequence encodes CASSQRGSPTDTQYF. The whole variable domain, filled in from reference TRBV7-3 and TRBJ2-3, reads GAGVSQTPSNKVTEKGKYVELRCDPISGHTALYWYRQSLGQGPEFLIYFQGTGAADDSGLPNDRFFAVRPEGSVSTLKIQRTERGDSAVYLCASSQRGSPTDTQYFGPGTRLTVL.

This clonotype was seen just once. Possible read error: a much larger clone is one base away. This chain connects TRBV11-3 to TRBJ2-5, with 13 bases lining up with TRBD2. CDR1 SGHNT and CDR2 YENEEA come from the germline V gene. The CDR3 runs 18 residues. The CDR3, as DNA: TGTGCCAGCAGCCCGAACCGAAGACTAGCGGGAGGAGTAGAGACCCGGTACTTC. Its protein product is CASSPNRRLAGGVETRYF.

The sample holds many counts of this clonotype. At one boundary the junction diverges from the germline segment, which might be a read error. The genes are TRBV7-2 and TRBJ1-2; 7 bases fit TRBD1. CDR1 SGHTA and CDR2 FQGNSA come from the germline V gene. This CDR3 has 15 residues. The CDR3 loop reads CASRRGEGAGYGYPF. The CDR3 DNA reads as TGTGCCAGCAGACGGGGGGAGGGGGCAGGGTATGGCTACCCCTTC.

This clonotype appeared a few times. A single base separates this from a much larger clone, so it may be a read error. The chain joins TRBV18 to TRBJ2-2, with 9 positions matching TRBD1. The CDR3 has 14 amino acids. V lost 11 bases and J lost 6; bases outside the gene matches: 10. Germline V CDR1 and CDR2: KGHSH, LQKENI. The CDR3 region is CAGWTGVAAGELFF. The CDR3 DNA reads as TGTGCCGGCTGGACAGGGGTAGCCGCCGGGGAGCTGTTTTTT. The complete variable domain, with remaining parts taken from reference TRBV18 and TRBJ2-2, reads NAGVMQNPRHLVRRRGQEARLRCSPMKGHSHVYWYRQLPEEGLKFMVYLQKENIIDESGMPKERFSAEFPKEGPSILRIQQVVRGDSAAYFCAGWTGVAAGELFFGEGSRLTVL.

This clonotype was picked up many times. The rearrangement uses TRBV20-1 and TRBJ2-7; 7 nucleotides line up with TRBD1. The V and J ends lost 3 bases and 2 bases, in that order; junction bases with no gene match: 1. This CDR3 region has 12 residues. Germline V gene lookup returns CDR1 DFQATT and CDR2 SNEGSKA (reference sequence). Written as DNA, the CDR3 is TGCAGTGCTAGCGGACAGGCCTACGAGCAGTACTTC. Protein product: CSASGQAYEQYF.

The genes are TRBV28 and TRBJ2-2; D is unresolved. V dropped 6 bases and J dropped 2 bases, with 13 bases sitting between them. The germline gives CDR1 MDHEN, CDR2 SYDVKM. The CDR3 extends over 15 amino acids. The CDR3 here is CASSSPSGNTGELFF. In nucleotides, the CDR3 is TGTGCCAGCAGCTCTCCCTCTGGAAACACCGGGGAGCTGTTTTTT.

The rearrangement joins TRBV18 to TRBJ1-4; D call uncertain. The V and J ends lost 5 bases and 6 bases respectively, with 16 bases between them. Germline CDR1 is KGHSH and CDR2 is LQKENI. The CDR3 runs 15 residues. CDR3 protein: CASSNRDFGDEKLFF. DNA for the CDR3: TGTGCCAGCTCAAACCGGGATTTCGGAGATGAAAAACTGTTTTTT.

This clonotype was observed many times. The V and J genes are TRBV6-2 or TRBV6-3 and TRBJ2-5; 12 bases agree with TRBD2. V gave up 4 bases and J gave up 2 bases; unmatched junction bases: 5. CDR3 size: 16 residues. The germline CDR1 and CDR2 sequences are MNHEY and SVGEGT. The CDR3 protein is CASSFIGLAGQETQYF. DNA for the CDR3: TGTGCCAGCAGTTTTATTGGACTAGCGGGACAAGAGACCCAGTACTTC.

The rearrangement uses TRBV20-1 and TRBJ2-1; weak D call: TRBD2 (5 bases). Trimming left V 8 bases short and J 8 bases short, with 13 bases between. This CDR3 region has 11 residues. Germline CDR1 DFQATT, CDR2 SNEGSKA (reference sequence). The CDR3, as DNA: TGCAGTTCGGAAATGGAGGATGAGCAGTTCTTC. Protein: CSSEMEDEQFF.

The chain uses TRBV7-8 and TRBJ1-4, with D perhaps matching TRBD1 (6 bases). V was trimmed by 7 bases and J by 7 bases, leaving 13 bases between them. Germline CDR1 and CDR2: SGHVS and FQNEAQ. The CDR3 sequence is 13 residues long. The CDR3 coding sequence is TGTGCCAGCACCACAGGGATCTGTGAAAAACTGTTTTTT. Protein sequence: CASTTGICEKLFF.

The V call is TRBV7-2, the J call TRBJ1-5; D possibly corresponds to TRBD1 (5 bases). V lost 5 bases and J 7 bases, leaving 18 bases between the germline ends. This CDR3 contains 15 residues. Looked up from germline, CDR1 is SGHTA and CDR2 is FQGNSA. CDR3 sequence reads: CASSPSWGGYQPQHF. CDR3 sequence (DNA): TGTGCCAGCAGCCCTTCCTGGGGGGGGTACCAGCCCCAGCATTTT.

Note on this clonotype: At one end the junction does not follow the germline gene, possibly because of a read error. This chain connects TRBV11-2 to TRBJ1-6, with D possibly being TRBD1 (6 bases). This CDR3 spans 16 amino acids. CDR1 SGHAT and CDR2 FQNNGV come from the germline V gene. DNA for the CDR3: TGTGCCAGCAGCCAGCAGGGGCGAGGGGCTAATTCATCCCTCCACTTT. Its protein product is CASSQQGRGANSSLHF.

This clonotype was recorded at least ten times. The rearrangement links TRBV28 to TRBJ2-1, with no clear D. V lost 2 bases and J lost 6, with 11 bases in between. The CDR3 has 14 amino acids. CDR1 is MDHEN, CDR2 SYDVKM, per germline. CDR3 protein: CASSLRQLANEQFF. The CDR3, as DNA: TGTGCCAGCAGTTTAAGGCAGTTGGCCAATGAGCAGTTCTTC.

Remarks on this clonotype: This may be a read error, as it is one base from a much larger clone. The genes are TRBV6-1 and TRBJ2-3; D is perhaps TRBD1 or TRBD2 (5 bases each). CDR3 length: 15 residues. Germline V gene lookup returns CDR1 MNHNS and CDR2 SASEGT. V lost 6 bases, J lost 0 bases, and 13 bases lay in between. The DNA for the CDR3 is TGTGCCAGCAGACCGAGGGGAAGTAGCACAGATACGCAGTATTTT. Protein product: CASRPRGSSTDTQYF.

On this clonotype itself: A much larger clone differs from this one at a single base, so this may be a read error. The chain has TRBV6-4 and TRBJ1-1; D is unclear. The V end lost 5 bases, the J end lost 4 bases, and 5 bases lay between the germline ends. The CDR3 is made up of 11 amino acids. Germline values: CDR1 MRHNA, CDR2 SNTAGT. The CDR3 protein is CASSWCTEAFF. In DNA, the CDR3 is TGTGCCAGCAGTTGGTGCACTGAAGCTTTCTTT.

In its sample, this clonotype was seen many times. The genes are TRBV4-1 and TRBJ2-7, with D unclear. Germline V CDR1 and CDR2: MGHRA, YSYEKL. V lost 1 base and J 2 bases, leaving 0 bases between the germline ends. CDR3 length equals 11 residues. The CDR3 nucleotides read TGCGCCAGCAGCCAAGCCTACGAGCAGTACTTC. Amino acids: CASSQAYEQYF.

Many counts were recorded for this clonotype. The chain links TRBV28 to TRBJ1-6; D not resolved. Germline CDR1 reads MDHEN; CDR2 reads SYDVKM. This CDR3 contains 15 residues. V dropped 9 bases and J dropped 9 bases, with 21 bases sitting between them. Here the CDR3 reads CASKRALGSGSPLHF. DNA of the CDR3: TGTGCCAGTAAGAGGGCTCTAGGGTCGGGTTCACCCCTCCACTTT.

The sample holds many counts of this clonotype. The chain links TRBV20-1 to TRBJ2-1; 7 bases are shared with TRBD2. Trimming removed 5 bases from V and 1 base from J; junction bases left unmatched: 11. The CDR3 is 16 residues long. CDR1 DFQATT and CDR2 SNEGSKA come from the germline V gene (reference sequence). The CDR3 bases are TGCAGTGCTCATAATCGCGGGGGATCGTCCTACAATGAGCAGTTCTTC. This codes for CSAHNRGGSSYNEQFF.